The following is a T cell receptor beta chain sequence with its context. The antigen is unknown. This entry comes from a study of CD8 T cells in ankylosing spondylitis. Whole-study findings and limits: Blood of patients with ankylosing spondylitis appeared to be characterized by a TCR beta motif of roughly eight highly homologous variants.

A single record per CDR3 protein comes from TCRdb applying MiXCR to the 5' RACE reads. The table records about 330,000 distinct CDR3 sequences, 7.5% to 9% of them present only once. V dropped 5 bases and J dropped 6; count of bases not matched to a gene: 7. The CDR3 runs to 14 residues. The material sequenced was blood, either unsorted or a sorted T cell fraction (not recorded which). The source is a male donor with ankylosing spondylitis. The chain has TRBV12-3 or TRBV12-4 and TRBJ2-7; 10 positions match TRBD1. The CDR3 protein is CASSPGTGASEQYF. The CDR3 region has the DNA TGTGCCAGCAGTCCCGGGACAGGGGCCTCCGAGCAGTACTTC.